Listed here are 9 T cell receptor beta chains from one sample, sequenced in a study of T cell responses to AZD1222 COVID-19 vaccine. The protocol was immunoSEQ multiplex PCR, while the TCRdb copy is restricted to in-frame clones and leaves out a portion. In the table there are some 110,000 clones, around 94% of which are singletons. This material consisted of peripheral blood, taken on day 0 of AZD1222 vaccination. The receptor set was obtained from an adult in good health.

This chain links TRBV7-9 with TRBJ1-4; D is undetermined. This CDR3 comprises 16 residues. Trimming shortened V by 5 bases and J by 5 bases, and 18 bases separated the two germline ends. Germline V gene sequence: CDR1 SEHNR, CDR2 FQNEAQ (reference sequence). CDR3 coding DNA: TGTGCCAGCAGCCTCGAAGGGTACAGAGCAAATGAAAAACTGTTTTTT. Amino acid sequence: CASSLEGYRANEKLFF. Using reference TRBV7-9 and TRBJ1-4 for the parts outside the CDR3, the full variable domain is DTGVSQNPRHKITKRGQNVTFRCDPISEHNRLYWYRQTLGQGPEFLTYFQNEAQLEKSRLLSDRFSAERPKGSFSTLEIQRTEQGDSAMYLCASSLEGYRANEKLFFGSGTQLSVL.

This rearrangement joins TRBV6-2 or TRBV6-3 to TRBJ2-5, with D perhaps being TRBD1 or TRBD2 (5 bases each). The CDR3 spans 17 residues. Trimming removed 0 bases at V and 2 bases at J, with 16 bases between. Germline CDR1 and CDR2: MNHEY and SVGEGT. The CDR3, as DNA: TGTGCCAGCAGTTACTCGATGGGGCGGGCCTTTCAAGAGACCCAGTACTTC. It codes for CASSYSMGRAFQETQYF.

The rearrangement uses TRBV19 and TRBJ1-2; 11 bases map to TRBD1. V lost 6 bases and J lost 5; bases outside the gene matches: 2. This CDR3 has 13 amino acids. From germline, CDR1 is LNHDA and CDR2 SQIVND (reference sequence). In DNA form, the CDR3 reads TGTGCCAGTAGAGGACAGGGGGCGTATGGCTACACCTTC. Protein product: CASRGQGAYGYTF.

The chain is built from TRBV4-1 and TRBJ2-3; D could derive from TRBD1 or TRBD2 (5 bases each). CDR3 size: 13 residues. Between the trimmed V and J ends, which lost 1 base and 5 bases, there was a span of 7 bases. From germline, CDR1 is MGHRA and CDR2 YSYEKL. As DNA, the CDR3 is TGCGCCAGCAGCCAAGTGGGGGTAGATACGCAGTATTTT. Amino acid sequence: CASSQVGVDTQYF.

This clone was observed a single time. The V call is TRBV3-1 (or the pseudogene TRBV3-2), the J call TRBJ1-2; TRBD1 agrees at 7 bases. The germline V gene encodes CDR1 LGHDT and CDR2 YNNKEL (reference sequence). J was trimmed by 6 bases and V by 3 bases; bases with no gene match: 4. The CDR3 consists of 13 residues. Written as DNA, the CDR3 is TGTGCCAGCAGCCAGGGGCAGGGGGATGGCTACACCTTC. It codes for CASSQGQGDGYTF.

The CDR3 sequence is CASSPRKRVGTEAFF. Here the CDR3 DNA reads TGTGCCAGCAGCCCCCGTAAAAGGGTAGGCACTGAAGCTTTCTTT. The gene calls are TRBV7-2 and TRBJ1-1; no clear D. CDR3 length: 15 amino acids. Germline CDR1 reads SGHTA; CDR2 reads FQGNSA. V was shortened by 5 bases and J by 4 bases, with 17 bases between the two germline ends.

This chain joins TRBV6-5 and TRBJ1-1, with a possible D match to TRBD1 (5 bases). The CDR3 is made up of 14 amino acids. Per the germline V gene, CDR1 is MNHEY and CDR2 is SVGAGI. Trimming left V 0 bases short and J 5 bases short, with 10 bases between. The CDR3 loop reads CASSYSKGVTEAFF. CDR3 bases: TGTGCCAGCAGTTACTCGAAAGGGGTTACTGAAGCTTTCTTT.

The J gene is TRBJ2-1, the V gene TRBV27; D call uncertain. V was pared by 6 bases and J by 0 bases, with 12 bases between. Germline V gives CDR1 MNHEY, CDR2 SMNVEV (reference sequence). The CDR3 has 15 residues. Here the CDR3 reads CASSRLGSSYNEQFF. CDR3 nucleotide sequence: TGTGCCAGCAGCCGTCTAGGTAGCTCCTACAATGAGCAGTTCTTC.

The V gene is TRBV6-6, the J gene TRBJ1-6; D is undetermined. The CDR3 covers 12 residues. V was shortened by 6 bases and J by 4 bases, with 4 bases between the two germline ends. The germline gives CDR1 MNHNY, CDR2 SVGAGI (reference sequence). The CDR3 sequence: CASSQYNSPLHF. The DNA of the CDR3 is TGTGCCAGCAGCCAATATAATTCACCCCTCCACTTT.